These 27 T cell receptor beta chains came from one sample sequenced in a study of T cells expressing NK-cell markers. TCRdb reprocessed the 5' RACE reads and stores each CDR3 protein as one record, lacking DNA. Here the sample table reports some 150,000 distinct CDR3 sequences. Sequenced sample: blood T cells: a sorted CD56 or NKG2C T cell subset, CD4+ or CD8+ T cells, or bulk PBMC T cells (not recorded which). The source is a woman between 45 and 60 years old in good health.

V usage is TRBV12-3 or TRBV12-4 and J usage is TRBJ2-5; TCRdb's D call of TRBD1 is untestable without DNA. CDR3 length: 17 residues. CDR3 sequence reads: CASSPHRGGRVQETQYF.

This chain's CDR3 is CASKLGQGGQETQYF. The chain couples TRBV28 to TRBJ2-5; TCRdb calls TRBD1, which cannot be checked without DNA. The CDR3 spans 15 residues. Germline CDR1 and CDR2: MDHEN and SYDVKM.

The chain combines TRBV7-9 with TRBJ2-7. This CDR3 has 12 amino acids. Per the germline V gene, CDR1 is SEHNR and CDR2 is FQNEAQ (reference sequence). CDR3 loop: CASSYSIYEQYF. The full variable domain, with the rest looked up from reference TRBV7-9 and TRBJ2-7, is DTGVSQNPRHKITKRGQNVTFRCDPISEHNRLYWYRQTLGQGPEFLTYFQNEAQLEKSRLLSDRFSAERPKGSFSTLEIQRTEQGDSAMYLCASSYSIYEQYFGPGTRLTVT.

The V and J genes are TRBV12-3 or TRBV12-4 and TRBJ2-1; TCRdb picks TRBD2, but there is no DNA to check that call. CDR3 length equals 17 residues. The CDR3 here is CASSRTEGRSSYNEQFF.

CDR3 protein: CASSELFIQEQFF. The rearrangement uses TRBV6-1 and TRBJ2-1. The CDR3 consists of 13 residues. CDR1 is MNHNS, CDR2 SASEGT, per germline.

The rearrangement joins TRBV29-1 to TRBJ1-2. CDR1 SQVTM and CDR2 ANQGSEA come from the germline V gene. CDR3 length equals 14 residues. The CDR3 is CSVEDLTANYGYTF.

The CDR3 sequence: CASSSLGLSINEQFF. The gene calls are TRBV19 and TRBJ2-1; TCRdb calls TRBD2, which cannot be checked without DNA. The CDR3 has 15 residues. The germline CDR1 and CDR2 sequences are LNHDA and SQIVND (reference sequence).

The V call is TRBV14, the J call TRBJ2-2. This CDR3 has 16 residues. Germline V gene sequence: CDR1 SGHDN, CDR2 FVKESK. The chain's CDR3 is CASSLGRLANTGELFF.

The CDR3 is CSARDEGWDYGYTF. The chain carries TRBV20-1 and TRBJ1-2. This CDR3 spans 14 amino acids. Germline CDR1 and CDR2: DFQATT and SNEGSKA (reference sequence).

The chain employs TRBV24-1 and TRBJ2-5. In germline, CDR1 is KGHDR, CDR2 SFDVKD. The CDR3 covers 13 residues. CDR3 region: CATSDLLLETQYF.

The chain links TRBV6-4 to TRBJ2-1; TCRdb's D call, TRBD1, is unchecked because there is no DNA. This CDR3 has 14 residues. CDR1 is MRHNA and CDR2 is SNTAGT in the germline V gene. This CDR3 reads CASSDWGHGDEQFF.

The chain uses TRBV11-2 and TRBJ2-3; TCRdb returns TRBD2, unconfirmable since there is no DNA. This CDR3 is built from 16 residues. The germline V gene encodes CDR1 SGHAT and CDR2 FQNNGV. The chain's CDR3 is CASSLDWTSGSDTQYF.

The chain couples TRBV7-3 to TRBJ2-2; TCRdb designates TRBD2, a call that cannot be tested without DNA. In germline, CDR1 is SGHTA, CDR2 FQGTGA. The CDR3 loop spans 14 amino acids. The chain's CDR3 is CASRGLGNTGELFF.

This chain joins TRBV11-2 and TRBJ2-7; TCRdb outputs TRBD2, but without DNA this stays unchecked. There are 18 residues in the CDR3. Per the germline V gene, CDR1 is SGHAT and CDR2 is FQNNGV. The CDR3 loop reads CASSPRAAGGPSSYEQYF.

The chain carries TRBV7-2 and TRBJ2-1. The CDR3 sequence is 14 residues long. Germline V gives CDR1 SGHTA, CDR2 FQGNSA. This chain's CDR3 is CASSLLLGYNEQFF. Combining the CDR3 with reference TRBV7-2 and TRBJ2-1 gives the whole variable domain GAGVSQSPSNKVTEKGKDVELRCDPISGHTALYWYRQSLGQGLEFLIYFQGNSAPDKSGLPSDRFSAERTGGSVSTLTIQRTQQEDSAVYLCASSLLLGYNEQFFGPGTRLTVL.

V gene TRBV19 combines with J gene TRBJ2-1; the TCRdb D gene call, TRBD1, has no DNA to confirm it. The CDR3 sequence is 13 residues long. Germline V gene sequence: CDR1 LNHDA, CDR2 SQIVND (reference sequence). CDR3 sequence reads: CASSVPRVGEQFF.

The genes are TRBV9 and TRBJ2-1. The CDR3 has 16 amino acids. Germline lookup yields CDR1 SGDLS and CDR2 YYNGEE. The CDR3 is CASSVAVQNPYNEQFF. Looking up the rest from reference TRBV9 and TRBJ2-1 gives the full variable domain: DSGVTQTPKHLITATGQRVTLRCSPRSGDLSVYWYQQSLDQGLQFLIQYYNGEERAKGNILERFSAQQFPDLHSELNLSSLELGDSALYFCASSVAVQNPYNEQFFGPGTRLTVL.

CDR3 residues: CASKTGSSKDEQYF. The J gene is TRBJ2-7, the V gene TRBV7-6; no DNA is available, so the TRBD2 call from TCRdb remains unchecked. There are 14 residues in the CDR3. CDR1 SGHVS and CDR2 FNYEAQ come from the germline V gene.

This rearrangement joins TRBV4-1 to TRBJ2-1. Per germline, CDR1 MGHRA and CDR2 YSYEKL. The CDR3 totals 14 residues. CDR3 loop: CASSPQSDYNEQFF.

The J gene is TRBJ2-1, the V gene TRBV7-9; no DNA is available, so the TRBD1 call from TCRdb remains unchecked. Germline V gene sequence: CDR1 SEHNR, CDR2 FQNEAQ (reference sequence). This CDR3 has 15 amino acids. The CDR3 loop is CASSSDRALWDEQFF.

The chain uses TRBV9 and TRBJ1-1; absent DNA, TCRdb's TRBD1 call cannot be checked. The CDR3 runs 14 residues. The germline gives CDR1 SGDLS, CDR2 YYNGEE. The CDR3 here is CASSVATGGTEAFF.

The V gene is TRBV15, the J gene TRBJ2-3; TCRdb picks TRBD2, but there is no DNA to check that call. The CDR3 sequence is 14 residues long. The germline CDR1 and CDR2 sequences are LNHNV and YYDKDF (reference sequence). The chain's CDR3 is CATSSRDSLPRQYF.

The genes are TRBV10-3 and TRBJ2-7; TCRdb's D call of TRBD2 is untestable without DNA. The germline V gene has CDR1 ENHRY and CDR2 SYGVKD. This CDR3 has 14 residues. CDR3 amino acids: CAISELEGHHEQYF.

The CDR3 region is CASASEGHGEKLFF. The chain combines TRBV12-3 or TRBV12-4 with TRBJ1-4. The CDR3 runs to 14 residues.

CDR3: CASSLLNTGELFF. This chain connects TRBV5-6 to TRBJ2-2. This CDR3 spans 13 amino acids. Looked up from germline, CDR1 is SGHDT and CDR2 is YYEEEE.

J is TRBJ2-1 and V is TRBV3-1; TCRdb proposes TRBD2, but this gene call is untestable without DNA. Germline V gives CDR1 LGHDT, CDR2 YNNKEL (reference sequence). This CDR3 has 14 amino acids. CDR3 residues: CASSQLAEYNEQFF.

The J gene is TRBJ2-3, the V gene TRBV5-1. This CDR3 has 11 amino acids. Germline V gives CDR1 SGHRS, CDR2 YFSETQ. The CDR3 sequence is CASSLLDTQYF.